The 12 T cell receptor beta chains listed next were all sequenced from one sample in a study of blood T cell repertoires in COVID-19. Data came from immunoSEQ multiplex PCR; TCRdb stores just in-frame clones and leaves some out. The sample includes roughly 250,000 clones, 75% to 85% of them seen just once. The sample comprised peripheral blood. These receptor sequences come from a human donor in a cohort sampled during active COVID-19.

The chain is built from TRBV30 and TRBJ1-2, with D tentatively TRBD1 (5 bases). Trimming took 4 bases from V and 4 from J, leaving 13 bases between them. In germline, CDR1 is GTSNPN, CDR2 SVGIG (reference sequence). This CDR3 has 13 amino acids. CDR3 loop: CAWIGRGVYGYTF. CDR3 nucleotide sequence: TGTGCCTGGATAGGGAGGGGAGTCTATGGCTACACCTTC. Full variable domain (remainder filled in from reference TRBV30 and TRBJ1-2): SQTIHQWPATLVQPVGSPLSLECTVEGTSNPNLYWYRQAAGRGLQLLFYSVGIGQISSEVPQNLSASRPQDRQFILSSKKLLLSDSGFYLCAWIGRGVYGYTFGSGTRLTVV.

The chain couples TRBV3-1 (or the pseudogene TRBV3-2) to TRBJ1-6; tentatively, D is TRBD1 (5 bases). The V end lost 2 bases, the J end lost 4 bases, and 12 bases lay between the germline ends. The length of the CDR3 is 16 residues. CDR1 is LGHDT and CDR2 is YNNKEL in the germline V gene (reference sequence). The chain's CDR3 is CASSQRGGMYNSPLHF. Here the CDR3 DNA reads TGTGCCAGCAGCCAAAGGGGAGGGATGTATAATTCACCCCTCCACTTT.

This sequence joins TRBV7-2 and TRBJ2-5, with TRBD2 identical over 14 bases. The CDR3 runs to 16 residues. The germline V gene encodes CDR1 SGHTA and CDR2 FQGNSA. V was pared by 5 bases and J by 1 base, with 3 bases of the junction left unmatched. The CDR3 protein is CASSGGLAGGQETQYF. For the CDR3, the DNA is TGTGCCAGCAGCGGTGGACTAGCGGGGGGCCAAGAGACCCAGTACTTC.

This rearrangement joins TRBV11-2 to TRBJ1-1; D ambiguous. This CDR3 contains 16 residues. CDR1 and CDR2 (germline): SGHAT, FQNNGV. V gave up 1 base and J gave up 0 bases, with 12 bases separating them. CDR3 sequence reads: CASSLAAQVLNTEAFF. As DNA, the CDR3 is TGTGCCAGCAGCTTAGCCGCCCAGGTACTGAACACTGAAGCTTTCTTT.

This chain uses TRBV5-8 with TRBJ1-6; D is undetermined. Trimming stripped 0 bases from V and 1 base from J, with 8 bases between. The germline CDR1 and CDR2 sequences are SGHTS and YDEGEE. The CDR3 sequence is 16 residues long. CDR3 region: CASSLVGRSYNSPLHF. CDR3 DNA sequence: TGTGCCAGCAGCTTGGTGGGGAGATCCTATAATTCACCCCTCCACTTT.

The rearrangement links TRBV24-1 to TRBJ1-1; no clear D. Between the trimmed V and J ends, which lost 2 bases and 8 bases, there was a span of 8 bases. CDR3 length: 12 residues. CDR1 KGHDR and CDR2 SFDVKD come from the germline V gene. The CDR3 DNA follows: TGTGCCACCAGTGATTGGGGAGAGGAAGCTTTCTTT. This codes for CATSDWGEEAFF.

The DNA for the CDR3 is TGTGCCAGCAGGAAGTCCTACGGCTACACCTTC. Its translation: CASRKSYGYTF. The chain is built from TRBV28 and TRBJ1-2; D uncertain. Germline loops: CDR1 MDHEN, CDR2 SYDVKM. The CDR3 runs 11 residues. Deletions cut 6 bases from V and 8 bases from J, with 10 bases between.

CDR3 DNA sequence: TGTGCCAGCAGTGAAGGGACTAGCGGGGGCCACGAGCAGTACTTC. This encodes CASSEGTSGGHEQYF. The gene calls are TRBV6-1 and TRBJ2-7, with 13 bases that match TRBD2. The CDR3 has 15 residues. Germline CDR1 MNHNS, CDR2 SASEGT. Trimming took 1 base from V and 5 from J; bases not matched to a gene: 2.

The chain links TRBV7-9 to TRBJ1-5; the D is unclear. CDR1 SEHNR and CDR2 FQNEAQ come from the germline V gene (reference sequence). The CDR3 runs to 12 residues. The V and J ends lost 5 bases and 7 bases respectively, with 9 bases between them. The CDR3 sequence: CASSLGSQPQHF. CDR3 coding DNA: TGTGCCAGCAGCCTGGGGAGCCAGCCCCAGCATTTT.

The chain links TRBV11-2 to TRBJ2-5; 8 bases are shared with TRBD1. This CDR3 has 15 residues. The ends lost 0 bases at V and 4 bases at J; junction bases unmatched: 4. CDR1 and CDR2 from the germline V gene are SGHAT and FQNNGV. The CDR3 loop reads CASSLEDRDLETQYF. CDR3 sequence (DNA): TGTGCCAGCAGCTTAGAGGACAGGGATTTAGAGACCCAGTACTTC.

The chain uses TRBV4-1 and TRBJ2-7, with 12 bases lining up with TRBD1. With 2 bases clipped from V and 9 bases from J, the junction kept 8 bases outside the gene matches. Per the germline V gene, CDR1 is MGHRA and CDR2 is YSYEKL. The CDR3 extends over 15 amino acids. Written as DNA, the CDR3 is TGCGCCAGCAGCCAATTGGGACAGGGGGCGGAACGGCAGTACTTC. Its protein is CASSQLGQGAERQYF.

This sequence joins TRBV19 and TRBJ2-1, with 13 bases fitting TRBD2. The CDR3 runs to 17 residues. The trim removed 6 bases at V and 1 base at J, leaving 6 bases unmatched. The germline gives CDR1 LNHDA, CDR2 SQIVND (reference sequence). CDR3 DNA sequence: TGTGCCAGTAGAAGGACTAGCGGGGGTCTATCCTACAATGAGCAGTTCTTC. Its translation: CASRRTSGGLSYNEQFF.